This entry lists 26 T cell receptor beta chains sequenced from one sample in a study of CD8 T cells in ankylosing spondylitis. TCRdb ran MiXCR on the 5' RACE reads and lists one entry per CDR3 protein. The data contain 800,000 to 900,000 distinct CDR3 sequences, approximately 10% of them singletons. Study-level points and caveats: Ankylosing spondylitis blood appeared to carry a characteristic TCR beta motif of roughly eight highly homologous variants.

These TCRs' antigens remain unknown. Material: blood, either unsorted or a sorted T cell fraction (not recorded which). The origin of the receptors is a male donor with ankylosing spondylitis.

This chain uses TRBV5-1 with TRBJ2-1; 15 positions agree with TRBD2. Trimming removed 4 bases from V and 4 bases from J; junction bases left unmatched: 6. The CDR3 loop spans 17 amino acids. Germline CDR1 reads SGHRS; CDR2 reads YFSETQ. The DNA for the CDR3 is TGCGCCAGCAGCCAGGGACTAGCGGGGGGCCTGTACAATGAGCAGTTCTTC. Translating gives CASSQGLAGGLYNEQFF.

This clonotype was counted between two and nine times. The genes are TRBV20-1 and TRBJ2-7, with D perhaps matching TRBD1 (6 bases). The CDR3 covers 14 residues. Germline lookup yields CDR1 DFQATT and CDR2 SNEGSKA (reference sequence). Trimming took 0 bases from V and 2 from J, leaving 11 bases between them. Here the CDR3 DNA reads TGCAGTGCTAGAGACCCCGACAGGACCTACGAGCAGTACTTC. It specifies CSARDPDRTYEQYF.

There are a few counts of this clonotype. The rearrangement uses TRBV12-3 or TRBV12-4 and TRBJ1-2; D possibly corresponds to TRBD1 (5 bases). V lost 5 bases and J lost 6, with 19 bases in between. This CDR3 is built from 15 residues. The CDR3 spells CASSPLLRGSDGYTF. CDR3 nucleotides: TGTGCCAGCAGTCCCCTGTTAAGGGGCAGCGATGGCTACACCTTC.

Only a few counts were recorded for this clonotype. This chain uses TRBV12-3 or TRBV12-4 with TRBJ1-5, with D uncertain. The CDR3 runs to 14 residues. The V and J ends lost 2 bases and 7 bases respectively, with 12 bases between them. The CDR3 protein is CASSLRMRSQPQHF. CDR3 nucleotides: TGTGCCAGCAGTTTAAGGATGAGGTCCCAGCCCCAGCATTTT.

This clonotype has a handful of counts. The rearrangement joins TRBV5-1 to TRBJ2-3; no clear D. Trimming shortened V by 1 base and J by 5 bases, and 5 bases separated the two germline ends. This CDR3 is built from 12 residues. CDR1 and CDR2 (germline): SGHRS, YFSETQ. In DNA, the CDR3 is TGCGCCAGCAGCTTGACGAAAGATACGCAGTATTTT. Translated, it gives CASSLTKDTQYF.

The CDR3 sequence is CASITDRNFYGYTF. CDR3 DNA: TGTGCCAGCATAACAGACAGAAACTTCTATGGCTACACCTTC. V usage is TRBV2 and J usage is TRBJ1-2; possible D gene TRBD1, 5 bases. The V end was cut by 7 bases, the J end by 4 bases, with 16 bases between. The CDR3 covers 14 residues. From germline, CDR1 is SNHLY and CDR2 FYNNEI.

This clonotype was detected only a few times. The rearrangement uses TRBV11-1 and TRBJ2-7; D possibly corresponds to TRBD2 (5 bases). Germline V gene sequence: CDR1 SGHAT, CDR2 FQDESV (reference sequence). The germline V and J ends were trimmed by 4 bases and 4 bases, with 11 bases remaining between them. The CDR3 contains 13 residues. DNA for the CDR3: TGTGCCAGCAGCTCCGGGGTCCTATACGAGCAGTACTTC. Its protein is CASSSGVLYEQYF.

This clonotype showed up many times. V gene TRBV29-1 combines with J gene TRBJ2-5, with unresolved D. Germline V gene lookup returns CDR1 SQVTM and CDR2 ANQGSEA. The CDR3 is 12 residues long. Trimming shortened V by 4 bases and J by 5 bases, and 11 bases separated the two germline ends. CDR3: CSVVSNSETQYF. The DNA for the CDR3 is TGCAGCGTTGTCAGTAATTCGGAGACCCAGTACTTC.

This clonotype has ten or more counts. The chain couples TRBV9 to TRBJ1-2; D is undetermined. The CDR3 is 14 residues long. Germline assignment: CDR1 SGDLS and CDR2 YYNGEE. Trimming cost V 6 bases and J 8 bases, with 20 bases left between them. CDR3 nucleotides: TGTGCCAGCAAATCCTCAGGAAACTCGGGCGGCTACACCTTC. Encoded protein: CASKSSGNSGGYTF.

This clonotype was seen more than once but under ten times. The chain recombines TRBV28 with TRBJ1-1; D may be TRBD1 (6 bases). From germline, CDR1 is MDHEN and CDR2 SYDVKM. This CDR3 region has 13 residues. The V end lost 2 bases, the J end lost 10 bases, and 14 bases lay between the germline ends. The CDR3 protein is CASSLGDTWIAFF. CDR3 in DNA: TGTGCCAGCAGTTTAGGGGACACCTGGATAGCTTTCTTT.

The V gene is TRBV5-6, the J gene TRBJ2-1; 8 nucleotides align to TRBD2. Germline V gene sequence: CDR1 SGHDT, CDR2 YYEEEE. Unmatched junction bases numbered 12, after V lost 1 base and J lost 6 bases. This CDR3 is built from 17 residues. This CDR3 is CASSLWLRLAGLNEQFF. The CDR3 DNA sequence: TGTGCCAGCAGCTTGTGGTTGAGGCTAGCGGGTCTCAATGAGCAGTTCTTC.

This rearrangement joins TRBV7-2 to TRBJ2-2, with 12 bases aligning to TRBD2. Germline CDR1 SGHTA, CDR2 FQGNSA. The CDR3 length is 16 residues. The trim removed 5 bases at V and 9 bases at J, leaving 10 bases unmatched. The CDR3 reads CASSAKTSGRYRELFF. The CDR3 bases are TGTGCCAGCAGCGCCAAGACTAGCGGGAGATACCGGGAGCTGTTTTTT. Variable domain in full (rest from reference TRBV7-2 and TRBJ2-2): GAGVSQSPSNKVTEKGKDVELRCDPISGHTALYWYRQSLGQGLEFLIYFQGNSAPDKSGLPSDRFSAERTGGSVSTLTIQRTQQEDSAVYLCASSAKTSGRYRELFFGEGSRLTVL.

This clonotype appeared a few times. The CDR3 DNA reads TGTGCCAGCAGTGATGACAGGGAAAATTCACCCCTCCACTTT. Its protein product is CASSDDRENSPLHF. This chain connects TRBV12-3 or TRBV12-4 to TRBJ1-6, with 7 bases lining up with TRBD1. The CDR3 is made up of 14 amino acids. J gave up 7 bases and V 5 bases, and 5 bases lay outside the gene matches.

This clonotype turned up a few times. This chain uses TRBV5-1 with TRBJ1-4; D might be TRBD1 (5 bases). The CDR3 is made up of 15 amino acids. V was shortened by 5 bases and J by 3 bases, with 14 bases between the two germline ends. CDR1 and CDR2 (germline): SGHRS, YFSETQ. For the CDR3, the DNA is TGCGCCAGCAGTAATACCGGGACGTCTAATGAAAAACTGTTTTTT. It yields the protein CASSNTGTSNEKLFF. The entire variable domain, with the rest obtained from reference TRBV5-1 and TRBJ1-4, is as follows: KAGVTQTPRYLIKTRGQQVTLSCSPISGHRSVSWYQQTPGQGLQFLFEYFSETQRNKGNFPGRFSGRQFSNSRSEMNVSTLELGDSALYLCASSNTGTSNEKLFFGSGTQLSVL.

The CDR3 here is CASTRQIYTEAFF. The CDR3 DNA follows: TGTGCCAGCACCAGACAAATCTACACTGAAGCTTTCTTT. The rearrangement uses TRBV5-6 and TRBJ1-1; D remains unclear. Trimming shortened V by 6 bases and J by 3 bases, and 12 bases separated the two germline ends. CDR1 and CDR2 (germline): SGHDT, YYEEEE. The CDR3 covers 13 residues.

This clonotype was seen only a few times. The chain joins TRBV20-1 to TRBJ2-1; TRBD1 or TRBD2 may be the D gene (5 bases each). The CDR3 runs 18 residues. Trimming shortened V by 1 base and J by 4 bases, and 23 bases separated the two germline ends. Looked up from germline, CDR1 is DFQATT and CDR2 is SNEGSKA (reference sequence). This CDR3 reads CSARVGTKGREAYNEQFF. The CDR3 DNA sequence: TGCAGTGCTAGAGTAGGTACAAAGGGACGGGAAGCATACAATGAGCAGTTCTTC.

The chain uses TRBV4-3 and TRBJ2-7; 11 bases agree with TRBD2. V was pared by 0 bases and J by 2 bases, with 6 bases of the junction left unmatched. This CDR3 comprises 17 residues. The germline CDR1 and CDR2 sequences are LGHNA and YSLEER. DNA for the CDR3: TGCGCCAGCAGCCAAGATACGGTAGCGGGAGGGGCCTACGAGCAGTACTTC. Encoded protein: CASSQDTVAGGAYEQYF.

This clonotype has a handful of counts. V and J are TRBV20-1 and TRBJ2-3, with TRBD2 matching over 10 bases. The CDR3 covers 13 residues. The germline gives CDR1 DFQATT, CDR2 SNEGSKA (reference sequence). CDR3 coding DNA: TGCGGCCCCGGGACTAGCGTCGCAGATACGCAGTATTTT. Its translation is CGPGTSVADTQYF.

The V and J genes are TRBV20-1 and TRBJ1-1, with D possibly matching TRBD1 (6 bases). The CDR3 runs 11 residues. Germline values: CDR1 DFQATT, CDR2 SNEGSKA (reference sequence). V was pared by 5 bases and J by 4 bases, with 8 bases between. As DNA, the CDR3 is TGCAGTGCTGCAGGGGTCACTGAAGCTTTCTTT. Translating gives CSAAGVTEAFF.

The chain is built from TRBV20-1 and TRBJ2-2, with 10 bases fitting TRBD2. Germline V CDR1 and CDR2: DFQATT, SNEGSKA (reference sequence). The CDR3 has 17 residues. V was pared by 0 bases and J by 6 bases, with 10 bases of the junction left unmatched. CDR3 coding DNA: TGCAGTGCTAGAGACCCCACTAGCGGGATATTCTCCGGGGAGCTGTTTTTT. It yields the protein CSARDPTSGIFSGELFF.

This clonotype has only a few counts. CDR3 residues: CSARRLAGPGGEQYF. CDR3 DNA sequence: TGCAGTGCTCGCCGCCTAGCGGGACCCGGGGGCGAGCAGTACTTC. V usage is TRBV20-1 and J usage is TRBJ2-7; 9 bases are a match to TRBD2. Germline-derived CDR1 and CDR2 are DFQATT and SNEGSKA (reference sequence). This CDR3 has 15 amino acids. V was pared by 5 bases and J by 6 bases, with 14 bases of the junction left unmatched.

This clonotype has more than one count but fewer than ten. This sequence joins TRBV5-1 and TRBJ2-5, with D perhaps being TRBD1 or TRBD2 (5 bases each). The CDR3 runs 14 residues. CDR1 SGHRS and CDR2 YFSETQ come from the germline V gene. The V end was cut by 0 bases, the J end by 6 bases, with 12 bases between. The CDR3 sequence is CASSLGGSEQTQYF. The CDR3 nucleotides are TGCGCCAGCAGCTTGGGGGGGAGTGAACAGACCCAGTACTTC. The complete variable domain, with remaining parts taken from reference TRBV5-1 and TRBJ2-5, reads KAGVTQTPRYLIKTRGQQVTLSCSPISGHRSVSWYQQTPGQGLQFLFEYFSETQRNKGNFPGRFSGRQFSNSRSEMNVSTLELGDSALYLCASSLGGSEQTQYFGPGTRLLVL.

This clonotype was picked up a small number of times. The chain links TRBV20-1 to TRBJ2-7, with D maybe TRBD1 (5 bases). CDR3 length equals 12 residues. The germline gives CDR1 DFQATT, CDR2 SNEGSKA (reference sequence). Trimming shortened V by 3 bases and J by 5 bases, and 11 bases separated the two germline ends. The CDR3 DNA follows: TGCAGTGCTAGCGGCAGGGCTCACGAGCAGTACTTC. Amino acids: CSASGRAHEQYF.

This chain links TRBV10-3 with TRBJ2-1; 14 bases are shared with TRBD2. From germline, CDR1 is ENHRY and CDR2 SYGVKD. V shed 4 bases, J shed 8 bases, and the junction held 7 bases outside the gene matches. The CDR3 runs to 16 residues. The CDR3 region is CAISGGLAGESDEQFF. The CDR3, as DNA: TGTGCCATCAGTGGGGGACTAGCGGGAGAAAGCGATGAGCAGTTCTTC.

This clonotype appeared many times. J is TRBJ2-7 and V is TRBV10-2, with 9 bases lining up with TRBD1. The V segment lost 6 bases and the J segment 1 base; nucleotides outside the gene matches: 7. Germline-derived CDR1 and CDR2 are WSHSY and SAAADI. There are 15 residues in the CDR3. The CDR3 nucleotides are TGCGCCAGCAGCAAGACCGGGACAGGGTCCTACGAGCAGTACTTC. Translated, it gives CASSKTGTGSYEQYF.

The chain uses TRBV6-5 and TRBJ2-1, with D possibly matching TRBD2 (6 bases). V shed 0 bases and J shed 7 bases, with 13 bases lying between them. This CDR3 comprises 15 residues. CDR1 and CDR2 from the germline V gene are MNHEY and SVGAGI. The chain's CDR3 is CASSYSQGGWNEQFF. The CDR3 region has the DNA TGTGCCAGCAGTTACTCCCAGGGAGGTTGGAATGAGCAGTTCTTC.